Following are 14 T cell receptor beta chains from one sample sequenced in a study of shared clonotypes between healthy human individuals. TCRdb's copy holds only in-frame clones and misses some; the assay was immunoSEQ multiplex PCR. The sample consists of about 800,000 clones, 96% of them appearing once. Naive-designated CD8 cells lacked CD45RO, were positively enriched for CCR7, and omitted terminally differentiated effector memory CD45RA+ cells. Sequencing was done on a sample of naive CD8+ T cells sorted from blood. The origin of the receptors is a man aged 25 to 40 in good health.

The chain combines TRBV30 with TRBJ2-1, with 11 bases matching TRBD2. In germline, CDR1 is GTSNPN, CDR2 SVGIG (reference sequence). CDR3 size: 16 residues. The J segment lost 4 bases and the V segment lost 5 bases, leaving 10 bases of the junction unmatched. The CDR3 bases are TGTGCCTGGCTTAGCGGGAGGGACGACGTATACAATGAGCAGTTCTTC. Translation: CAWLSGRDDVYNEQFF.

DNA for the CDR3: TGTGCCAGCAGCACTACGGACGGGTTTGAGTCAAACACCATATATTTT. This gives the protein CASSTTDGFESNTIYF. This chain links TRBV7-9 with TRBJ1-3; no firm D call. The CDR3 runs 16 residues. Trimming removed 5 bases at V and 6 bases at J, with 20 bases between. Germline V gene lookup returns CDR1 SEHNR and CDR2 FQNEAQ (reference sequence).

The rearrangement joins TRBV14 to TRBJ2-1, with D maybe TRBD1 (6 bases). The CDR3 has 18 residues. Germline V gene lookup returns CDR1 SGHDN and CDR2 FVKESK. The V and J ends lost 5 bases and 0 bases respectively, with 20 bases between them. The CDR3 coding sequence is TGTGCCAGCAGCACGCCGGGAAGGGGGACGAGCTCCTACAATGAGCAGTTCTTC. It codes for CASSTPGRGTSSYNEQFF.

V gene TRBV28 combines with J gene TRBJ2-1, with D possibly matching TRBD2 (5 bases). V lost 3 bases and J 4 bases, leaving 10 bases between the germline ends. The CDR3 is made up of 14 amino acids. The germline gives CDR1 MDHEN, CDR2 SYDVKM. CDR3 region: CASSFPGLYNEQFF. CDR3 sequence (DNA): TGTGCCAGCAGTTTCCCTGGACTTTACAATGAGCAGTTCTTC.

In the case of this clone: Because the CDR3's place on the DNA is in doubt, the DNA is left out and the CDR3 is given as listed by TCRdb. The chain couples TRBV27 to TRBJ2-5. The CDR3 numbers 17 amino acids, ends counted. Germline lookup yields CDR1 MNHEY and CDR2 SMNVEV (reference sequence). This CDR3 reads CASSSSPSGLPGETQYF.

The genes are TRBV5-4 and TRBJ2-7; 14 bases line up with TRBD2. The CDR3 runs to 16 residues. V was clipped by 4 bases and J by 6 bases; unmatched bases: 9. Germline CDR1 SGHNT, CDR2 YYREEE (reference sequence). The DNA for the CDR3 is TGTGCCAGCAGCGGTACCGGGACTAGCGGGAGATTCGAGCAGTACTTC. It translates to CASSGTGTSGRFEQYF.

This chain joins TRBV11-2 and TRBJ2-3; D perhaps matches TRBD2 (6 bases). Germline values: CDR1 SGHAT, CDR2 FQNNGV. Trimming pared 3 bases from V and 3 bases from J, leaving 16 bases between. This CDR3 contains 16 residues. The CDR3 sequence: CASSLSIGGLTDTQYF. CDR3 DNA sequence: TGTGCCAGCAGCTTGTCGATTGGGGGGTTAACAGATACGCAGTATTTT.

This chain links TRBV7-2 with TRBJ2-7; D unresolved. V was clipped by 5 bases and J by 3 bases, with 11 bases between them. From germline, CDR1 is SGHTA and CDR2 FQGNSA. The CDR3 consists of 13 residues. CDR3 nucleotide sequence: TGTGCCAGCAGCCCTACACGTAACTACGAGCAGTACTTC. It codes for CASSPTRNYEQYF.

The CDR3 loop is CASSASQGGEPYEQYF. The CDR3 DNA reads as TGTGCCAGCAGCGCAAGCCAGGGTGGGGAGCCCTACGAGCAGTACTTC. The genes are TRBV14 and TRBJ2-7; D possibly matches TRBD1 or TRBD2 (5 bases each). This CDR3 comprises 16 residues. The germline gives CDR1 SGHDN, CDR2 FVKESK. With 5 bases removed from V and 2 bases from J, the gap between germline ends came to 19 bases.

This chain uses TRBV27 with TRBJ1-5, with D tentatively TRBD1 (5 bases). The CDR3 totals 15 residues. The germline V gene has CDR1 MNHEY and CDR2 SMNVEV (reference sequence). The V end was cut by 3 bases, the J end by 4 bases, with 13 bases between. The CDR3 bases are TGTGCCAGCAGTTTGAGTAGGAGGGGAAATCAGCCCCAGCATTTT. Protein sequence: CASSLSRRGNQPQHF.

The V call is TRBV7-2, the J call TRBJ2-7; TRBD1 matches 8 bases. The CDR3 has 16 residues. The trim removed 5 bases at V and 3 bases at J, leaving 12 bases unmatched. CDR1 SGHTA and CDR2 FQGNSA come from the germline V gene. This CDR3 is CASSAWTGKLIYEQYF. DNA for the CDR3: TGTGCCAGCAGCGCCTGGACAGGGAAGTTAATCTACGAGCAGTACTTC. Drawing the rest from reference TRBV7-2 and TRBJ2-7, the complete variable domain is GAGVSQSPSNKVTEKGKDVELRCDPISGHTALYWYRQSLGQGLEFLIYFQGNSAPDKSGLPSDRFSAERTGGSVSTLTIQRTQQEDSAVYLCASSAWTGKLIYEQYFGPGTRLTVT.

The chain employs TRBV5-1 and TRBJ2-7; D is ambiguous. V was clipped by 4 bases and J by 4 bases, with 12 bases between them. The CDR3 has 13 residues. Germline CDR1 and CDR2: SGHRS and YFSETQ. The CDR3 region is CASSESRAYEQYF. CDR3 in DNA: TGCGCCAGCAGCGAGTCCCGGGCTTACGAGCAGTACTTC.

The J gene is TRBJ2-5, the V gene TRBV27; tentative D call: TRBD2 (6 bases). The ends were cut back, 8 bases at V and 2 bases at J, with 18 bases in the middle. The V gene's germline CDR1 is MNHEY and CDR2 SMNVEV (reference sequence). This CDR3 comprises 15 residues. CDR3 protein: CASWFRREDQETQYF. Written as DNA, the CDR3 is TGTGCCAGCTGGTTCCGCAGGGAGGATCAAGAGACCCAGTACTTC.

V is TRBV6-1 and J is TRBJ2-3; 11 bases agree with TRBD2. V was pared by 8 bases and J by 3 bases, with 7 bases of the junction left unmatched. The CDR3 is 15 residues long. CDR1 MNHNS and CDR2 SASEGT come from the germline V gene. CDR3 in amino acids: CASWYLAGGTDTQYF. CDR3 DNA: TGTGCCAGCTGGTACCTAGCGGGAGGTACAGATACGCAGTATTTT.